These 23 T cell receptor beta chains came from one sample sequenced in a study of control samples from healthy donors and cancer patients. TCRdb keeps only in-frame clones here, not all; method: immunoSEQ multiplex PCR. The repertoire holds 20,000 to 25,000 clones, with approximately 90% as singletons. Sequencing was performed on PBMCs. The receptor source for this set is a woman in her sixties or seventies with head and neck cancer.

This clone showed up just once. The rearrangement uses TRBV11-2 and TRBJ2-1; D is unclear. Trimming removed 5 bases at V and 4 bases at J, with 12 bases between. The germline V gene encodes CDR1 SGHAT and CDR2 FQNNGV. There are 14 residues in the CDR3. CDR3 DNA sequence: TGTGCCAGCAGCCCGGTCGCTATATACAATGAGCAGTTCTTC. This translates into CASSPVAIYNEQFF.

Only a few counts were recorded for this clone. The genes are TRBV2 and TRBJ2-6; D perhaps matches TRBD1 (6 bases). Germline V gene lookup returns CDR1 SNHLY and CDR2 FYNNEI. V was clipped by 3 bases and J by 4 bases, with 16 bases between them. This CDR3 region has 17 residues. In DNA, the CDR3 is TGTGCCAGCAGTGATGGCCGGGGACAATCAGGGGCCAACGTCCTGACTTTC. This sequence encodes CASSDGRGQSGANVLTF.

V is TRBV2 and J is TRBJ2-3; tentatively, D is TRBD2 (5 bases). CDR1 SNHLY and CDR2 FYNNEI come from the germline V gene. The CDR3 length is 14 residues. V lost 1 base and J lost 3, with 8 bases in between. The CDR3 is CASSEEGVTDTQYF. The CDR3 coding sequence is TGTGCCAGCAGTGAAGAGGGAGTGACAGATACGCAGTATTTT.

The chain couples TRBV6-5 to TRBJ1-2; tentative D call: TRBD1 (5 bases). There are 13 residues in the CDR3. Germline assignment: CDR1 MNHEY and CDR2 SVGAGI. Trimming removed 8 bases at V and 4 bases at J, with 14 bases between. Written as DNA, the CDR3 is TGTGCCAGCGGCAGGGAAAGGATCTATGGCTACACCTTC. Translated, it gives CASGRERIYGYTF.

This clone turned up a few times. The V gene is TRBV4-1, the J gene TRBJ2-1; maybe TRBD2 (6 bases). Germline V gene lookup returns CDR1 MGHRA and CDR2 YSYEKL. V was pared by 0 bases and J by 8 bases, with 14 bases between. The CDR3 runs 15 residues. In DNA form, the CDR3 reads TGCGCCAGCAGCCAAGATGGAGTACCGGGGGATGAGCAGTTCTTC. Amino acids: CASSQDGVPGDEQFF.

About this clone: Sequence at one end of the junction differs from germline and may be a read error. The chain recombines TRBV10-3 with TRBJ2-7, with 14 bases that match TRBD2. The CDR3 sequence is 16 residues long. CDR1 ENHRY and CDR2 SYGVKD come from the germline V gene. CDR3 coding DNA: TGTGCCACCAGTCCCGGGACTAGCGGGAGAGTGCGCGAGCAGTACTTC. Translated, it gives CATSPGTSGRVREQYF.

The V call is TRBV27, the J call TRBJ2-2, with 15 positions matching TRBD2. Per germline, CDR1 MNHEY and CDR2 SMNVEV (reference sequence). The CDR3 runs 16 residues. The V segment lost 5 bases and the J segment 6 bases; nucleotides outside the gene matches: 4. The chain's CDR3 is CASSIGTSGRPGELFF. The CDR3 DNA sequence: TGTGCCAGCAGTATAGGGACTAGCGGGAGGCCCGGGGAGCTGTTTTTT.

V is TRBV18 and J is TRBJ2-7; 9 bases agree with TRBD1. Germline CDR1 KGHSH, CDR2 LQKENI. With 2 bases clipped from V and 2 bases from J, the junction kept 7 bases outside the gene matches. This CDR3 spans 16 amino acids. In DNA, the CDR3 is TGTGCCAGCTCACCAGGGACAGGGAATGGGGCCTACGAGCAGTACTTC. This translates into CASSPGTGNGAYEQYF.

Concerning this clone: Different DNA sequences within this sample yield the same CDR3. For the CDR3, the DNA is TGTGCTAGTGGTTTAGGACTAGCGGGAGGAAATGAGCAGTTCTTC. Translating it yields CASGLGLAGGNEQFF. The chain carries TRBV12-5 and TRBJ2-1, with TRBD2 identical over 14 bases. After removal of 3 bases from V and 7 bases from J, the junction contained 2 bases not matched to a gene. The CDR3 sequence is 15 residues long. Germline-derived CDR1 and CDR2 are LGHNT and FRNRAP.

The gene calls are TRBV11-2 and TRBJ2-2, with TRBD1 matching over 10 bases. The CDR3 is 15 residues long. The germline gives CDR1 SGHAT, CDR2 FQNNGV. The junction had 6 bases not matched to a gene; V was cut back by 5 bases and J by 6 bases. The CDR3 spells CASSGTGVHPGELFF. CDR3 sequence (DNA): TGTGCCAGCAGCGGGACAGGGGTTCATCCCGGGGAGCTGTTTTTT. The full variable domain, rest sourced from reference TRBV11-2 and TRBJ2-2, is EAGVAQSPRYKIIEKRQSVAFWCNPISGHATLYWYQQILGQGPKLLIQFQNNGVVDDSQLPKDRFSAERLKGVDSTLKIQPAKLEDSAVYLCASSGTGVHPGELFFGEGSRLTVL.

The chain uses TRBV5-6 and TRBJ1-2; a possible D gene is TRBD1 (5 bases). Trimming removed 4 bases at V and 0 bases at J, with 16 bases between. Germline-derived CDR1 and CDR2 are SGHDT and YYEEEE. The CDR3 contains 16 residues. The CDR3 region is CASSPPGTQANYGYTF. CDR3 DNA: TGTGCCAGCAGCCCTCCCGGGACGCAAGCTAACTATGGCTACACCTTC.

The chain links TRBV28 to TRBJ1-1; possibly TRBD1 for D (6 bases). The CDR3 loop spans 13 amino acids. From germline, CDR1 is MDHEN and CDR2 SYDVKM. V was trimmed by 2 bases and J by 14 bases, leaving 18 bases between them. CDR3: CASSLRTALIGFF. The CDR3 DNA reads TGTGCCAGCAGTTTAAGGACAGCCCTTATAGGGTTCTTT.

The genes are TRBV18 and TRBJ1-1, with no clear D. This CDR3 region has 17 residues. Trimming pared 2 bases from V and 6 bases from J, leaving 22 bases between. Germline CDR1 and CDR2: KGHSH and LQKENI. This chain's CDR3 is CASSPRIRTDVHAEAFF. The CDR3 region has the DNA TGTGCCAGCTCACCAAGGATTAGAACAGACGTACACGCTGAAGCTTTCTTT.

This clone is a singleton in its sample. The DNA of the CDR3 is TGTGCCAGCAGTCCCTTACAGTGGGAGAACACAGATACGCAGTATTTT. It yields the protein CASSPLQWENTDTQYF. The V call is TRBV27, the J call TRBJ2-3, with D possibly matching TRBD2 (5 bases). Germline V gene sequence: CDR1 MNHEY, CDR2 SMNVEV (reference sequence). The V end lost 5 bases, the J end lost 2 bases, and 17 bases lay between the germline ends. The CDR3 sequence is 16 residues long.

This sequence joins TRBV5-3 and TRBJ1-1; D gene ambiguous. TRBV5-3 is an ORF, and what it does is uncertain. V was cut by 2 bases and J by 1 base, with 9 bases left in between. The CDR3 extends over 14 amino acids. This CDR3 reads CARSLKLTNTEAFF. The CDR3 DNA sequence: TGTGCCAGAAGCTTAAAACTTACGAACACTGAAGCTTTCTTT.

The chain combines TRBV30 with TRBJ2-1, with 7 bases lining up with TRBD2. This CDR3 comprises 14 residues. CDR1 is GTSNPN and CDR2 is SVGIG in the germline V gene (reference sequence). With V trimmed by 0 bases and J by 9 bases, 8 bases remained unmatched. Written as DNA, the CDR3 is TGTGCCTGGAGTGTACTGCGGGAGAGGGGTGAGCAGTTCTTC. This encodes CAWSVLRERGEQFF.

The chain has TRBV27 and TRBJ2-5; possibly TRBD1 for D (5 bases). The CDR3 is made up of 13 amino acids. Trimming left V 2 bases short and J 6 bases short, with 10 bases between. Germline assignment: CDR1 MNHEY and CDR2 SMNVEV (reference sequence). CDR3 amino acids: CASSLAGMKTQYF. The CDR3 coding sequence is TGTGCCAGCAGTTTAGCAGGGATGAAGACCCAGTACTTC.

This chain connects TRBV6-1 to TRBJ1-1; 10 nucleotides agree with TRBD1. V shed 3 bases and J 6 bases; nucleotides not matched to a gene: 7. Looked up from germline, CDR1 is MNHNS and CDR2 is SASEGT. The CDR3 contains 15 residues. DNA of the CDR3: TGTGCCAGCAGTGAGCGCCGGGACAGGGGAGCTGAAGCTTTCTTT. Residues: CASSERRDRGAEAFF.

This clone was found once. CDR3 in amino acids: CASSLIKRGGNTEAFF. The CDR3 coding sequence is TGTGCCAGCAGTTTAATAAAACGGGGAGGGAACACTGAAGCTTTCTTT. The genes are TRBV28 and TRBJ1-1, with D unresolved. The CDR3 length is 16 residues. Germline V gives CDR1 MDHEN, CDR2 SYDVKM. V shed 2 bases and J shed 1 base, with 14 bases lying between them.

The genes are TRBV9 and TRBJ2-7; 7 bases fit TRBD1. In germline, CDR1 is SGDLS, CDR2 YYNGEE. This CDR3 has 15 amino acids. V dropped 0 bases and J dropped 2; count of bases not matched to a gene: 5. The CDR3 here is CASSVGDSKTYEQYF. The CDR3 DNA follows: TGTGCCAGCAGCGTAGGGGACAGCAAGACCTACGAGCAGTACTTC.

The J gene is TRBJ1-6, the V gene TRBV25-1; D is unclear. Germline CDR1 MGHDK, CDR2 SYGVNS. V was trimmed by 6 bases and J by 7 bases, leaving 16 bases between them. This CDR3 contains 15 residues. The CDR3 region has the DNA TGTGCCAGCAGCCGATACGAACTGGGAAATTCACCCCTCCACTTT. Translated, it gives CASSRYELGNSPLHF.

The rearrangement uses TRBV18 and TRBJ2-3; 13 nucleotides match TRBD2. The CDR3 contains 21 residues. The germline V gene encodes CDR1 KGHSH and CDR2 LQKENI. V shed 1 base, J shed 5 bases, and the junction held 18 bases outside the gene matches. The CDR3 DNA reads as TGTGCCAGCTCACCACTCTTTTACGGGACTAGCGGGATGGAGTTGAGAGATACGCAGTATTTT. Translating gives CASSPLFYGTSGMELRDTQYF.

The rearrangement links TRBV9 to TRBJ2-1; D gene uncertain. Germline CDR1 reads SGDLS; CDR2 reads YYNGEE. With 0 bases removed from V and 2 bases from J, the gap between germline ends came to 9 bases. The CDR3 is 15 residues long. The CDR3 reads CASSVEVSTYNEQFF. The CDR3 coding sequence is TGTGCCAGCAGCGTAGAGGTTTCGACCTACAATGAGCAGTTCTTC.